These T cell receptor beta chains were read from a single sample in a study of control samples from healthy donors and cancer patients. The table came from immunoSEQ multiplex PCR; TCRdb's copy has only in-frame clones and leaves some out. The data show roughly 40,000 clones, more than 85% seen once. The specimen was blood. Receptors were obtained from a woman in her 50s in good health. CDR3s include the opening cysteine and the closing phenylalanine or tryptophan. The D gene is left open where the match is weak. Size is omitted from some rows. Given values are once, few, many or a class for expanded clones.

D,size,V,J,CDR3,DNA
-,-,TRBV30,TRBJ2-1,CAWSVTGPNYNEQFF,TGTGCCTGGAGTGTAACGGGACCTAACTACAATGAGCAGTTCTTC
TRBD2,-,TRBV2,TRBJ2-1,CASSGTSGGYNEQFF,TGTGCCAGCAGTGGGACTAGCGGGGGGTACAATGAGCAGTTCTTC
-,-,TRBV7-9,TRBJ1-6,CASSLFQGPNSPLHF,TGTGCCAGCAGCTTATTCCAGGGGCCAAATTCACCCCTCCACTTT
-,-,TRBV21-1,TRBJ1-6,CASRRGGWVNSPLHF,TGTGCCAGCAGAAGAGGGGGCTGGGTTAATTCACCCCTCCACTTT
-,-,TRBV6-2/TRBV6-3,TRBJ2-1,CASSVTASSYNEQFF,TGTGCCAGCAGCGTAACAGCTAGCTCCTACAATGAGCAGTTCTTC
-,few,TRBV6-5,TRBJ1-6,CASSYREGSNSPLHF,TGTGCCAGCAGTTACCGAGAGGGCTCTAATTCACCCCTCCACTTT
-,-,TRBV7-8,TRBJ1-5,CASSLGGWEPQHF,TGTGCCAGCAGCTTAGGGGGGTGGGAGCCCCAGCATTTT
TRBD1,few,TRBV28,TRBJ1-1,CASTPRTGANTEAFF,TGTGCCAGCACCCCTCGGACAGGGGCGAACACTGAAGCTTTCTTT
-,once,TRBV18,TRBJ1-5,CASSSNRDQPQHF,TGTGCCAGCTCATCAAACAGGGATCAGCCCCAGCATTTT
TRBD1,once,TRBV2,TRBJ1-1,CASSVDRGAVAFF,TGTGCCAGCAGTGTTGACAGGGGGGCCGTAGCTTTCTTT
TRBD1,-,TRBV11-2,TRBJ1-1,CASSHGTGGRDTEAFF,TGTGCCAGCAGCCACGGGACAGGGGGCAGAGACACTGAAGCTTTCTTT
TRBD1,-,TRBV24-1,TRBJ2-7,CATSGRDRGVYEQYF,TGTGCCACCAGTGGACGGGACAGGGGAGTCTACGAGCAGTACTTC
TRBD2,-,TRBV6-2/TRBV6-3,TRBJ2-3,CASSYPSSGAITDTQYF,TGTGCCAGCAGTTACCCCTCTAGCGGGGCGATCACAGATACGCAGTATTTT
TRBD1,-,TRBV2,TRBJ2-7,CAIMGGPTGVPYEQYF,TGTGCCATTATGGGGGGCCCGACAGGGGTACCGTACGAGCAGTACTTC
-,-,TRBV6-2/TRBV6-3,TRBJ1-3,CASSPGIGNTIYF,TGTGCCAGCAGCCCAGGGATCGGAAACACCATATATTTT
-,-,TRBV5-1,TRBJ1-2,CASSSARNNGANYGYTF,TGCGCCAGCAGCTCGGCTCGGAATAATGGAGCTAACTATGGCTACACCTTC
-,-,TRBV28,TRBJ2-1,CASSLRRGEQFF,TGTGCCAGCAGTTTACGGAGGGGGGAGCAGTTCTTC
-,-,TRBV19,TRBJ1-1,CASSIDTGGINTEAFF,TGTGCCAGTAGTATAGATACCGGCGGGATAAACACTGAAGCTTTCTTT
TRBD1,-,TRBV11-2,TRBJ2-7,CASSLGTGAYEQYF,TGTGCCAGCAGCTTAGGGACAGGGGCGTACGAGCAGTACTTC
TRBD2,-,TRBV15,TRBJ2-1,CATSRPGTSGGYNEQFF,TGTGCCACCAGCAGACCTGGGACTAGCGGGGGTTACAATGAGCAGTTCTTC
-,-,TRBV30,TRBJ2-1,CAWSFWTRQSYNEQFF,TGTGCCTGGAGCTTTTGGACCAGGCAAAGCTACAATGAGCAGTTCTTC
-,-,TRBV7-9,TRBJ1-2,CASSPHRLTVQYGYTF,TGTGCCAGCAGCCCCCATAGGCTTACAGTTCAGTATGGCTACACCTTC
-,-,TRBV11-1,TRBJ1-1,CASSLPPYTEAFF,TGTGCCAGCAGCTTACCGCCCTACACTGAAGCTTTCTTT
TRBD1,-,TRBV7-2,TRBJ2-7,CASSLSAGTGPYEQYF,TGTGCCAGCAGCTTATCGGCCGGGACAGGACCGTACGAGCAGTACTTC
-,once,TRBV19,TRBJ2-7,CASSVDRPSSYEQYF,TGTGCCAGTAGCGTCGACAGGCCGAGCTCCTACGAGCAGTACTTC
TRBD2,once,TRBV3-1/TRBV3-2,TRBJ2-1,CASSQSGGGNNEQFF,TGTGCCAGCAGCCAGAGCGGGGGGGGTAACAATGAGCAGTTCTTC
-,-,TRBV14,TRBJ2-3,CASKGGGPDTQYF,TGTGCCAGCAAGGGCGGGGGCCCAGATACGCAGTATTTT
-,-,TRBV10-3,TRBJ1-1,CAHGGRSDTEAFF,TGTGCCCACGGAGGCCGTAGCGACACTGAAGCTTTCTTT
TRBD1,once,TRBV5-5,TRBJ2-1,CASSVTGAQKNEQFF,TGTGCCAGCAGCGTGACAGGGGCCCAAAAGAATGAGCAGTTCTTC
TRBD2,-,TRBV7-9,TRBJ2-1,CASSSSSGGGPRNEQFF,TGTGCCAGCAGCTCCTCTAGCGGGGGGGGGCCCCGTAATGAGCAGTTCTTC
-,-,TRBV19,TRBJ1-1,CASSKGGVGNTEAFF,TGTGCCAGTAGTAAGGGGGGCGTAGGGAACACTGAAGCTTTCTTT
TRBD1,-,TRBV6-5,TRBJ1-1,CATNQGANTEAFF,TGTGCCACCAACCAGGGGGCGAATACTGAAGCTTTCTTT
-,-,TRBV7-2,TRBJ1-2,CASSSSGTAVYGYTF,TGTGCCAGCAGCTCCTCCGGGACGGCGGTCTATGGCTACACCTTC
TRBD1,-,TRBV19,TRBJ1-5,CASSLGTGISNQPQHF,TGTGCCAGTAGTCTCGGGACAGGTATTAGCAATCAGCCCCAGCATTTT
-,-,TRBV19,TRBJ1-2,CASSIRVDDGYTF,TGTGCCAGTAGTATCAGGGTGGATGATGGCTACACCTTC
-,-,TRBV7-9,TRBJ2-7,CASSFTGYEQYF,TGTGCCAGCAGCTTTACAGGATACGAGCAGTACTTC
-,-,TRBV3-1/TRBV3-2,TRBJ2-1,CASSQDGWQGGNEQFF,TGTGCCAGCAGCCAAGATGGGTGGCAGGGTGGCAATGAGCAGTTCTTC
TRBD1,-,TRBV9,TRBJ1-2,CASSIRQGWDGYTF,TGTGCCAGCAGCATCAGACAGGGGTGGGACGGCTACACCTTC
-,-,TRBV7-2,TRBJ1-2,CASSSQLGAGTAGYTF,TGTGCCAGCAGCTCCCAATTGGGGGCAGGGACGGCTGGCTACACCTTC
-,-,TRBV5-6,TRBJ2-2,CASSLGGGLNTGELFF,TGTGCCAGCAGCTTGGGAGGGGGGCTTAACACCGGGGAGCTGTTTTTT
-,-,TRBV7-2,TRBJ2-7,CASSLDGVKNEQYF,TGTGCCAGCAGCTTAGATGGAGTAAAGAACGAGCAGTACTTC
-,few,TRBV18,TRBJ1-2,CASSPLDRLKDGYTF,TGTGCCAGCTCACCACTGGACCGCCTGAAGGATGGCTACACCTTC
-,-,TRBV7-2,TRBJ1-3,CASSFNWGLSGNTIYF,TGTGCCAGCAGCTTCAACTGGGGCTTGTCTGGAAACACCATATATTTT
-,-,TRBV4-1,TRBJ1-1,CASSQVSGIGAFF,TGCGCCAGCAGCCAAGTGTCTGGGATTGGTGCTTTCTTT
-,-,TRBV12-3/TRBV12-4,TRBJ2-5,CASSFRTEETQYF,TGTGCCAGCAGTTTTCGGACAGAGGAGACCCAGTACTTC
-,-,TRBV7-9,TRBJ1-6,CASSSLSSALHF,TGTGCCAGCAGCTCGTTGAGTTCGGCCCTCCACTTT
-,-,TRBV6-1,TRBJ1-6,CASSEAVPGLSYNSPLHF,TGTGCCAGCAGTGAAGCCGTTCCTGGCCTGTCCTATAATTCACCCCTCCACTTT
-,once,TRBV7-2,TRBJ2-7,CASSLALSNYEQYF,TGTGCCAGCAGCTTAGCGCTAAGTAATTACGAGCAGTACTTC
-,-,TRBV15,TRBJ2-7,CATSRVESLVQRYF,TGTGCCACCAGCAGAGTGGAGTCCCTCGTGCAGCGGTACTTC
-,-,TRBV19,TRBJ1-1,CASRLWGQVNTEAFF,TGTGCCAGTAGGCTTTGGGGCCAGGTGAACACTGAAGCTTTCTTT
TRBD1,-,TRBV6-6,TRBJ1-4,CASSPGQGVEKLFF,TGTGCCAGCAGCCCGGGACAGGGAGTTGAAAAACTGTTTTTT
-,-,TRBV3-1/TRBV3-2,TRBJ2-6,CASTGGALGANVLTF,TGTGCCAGCACAGGCGGGGCTCTCGGGGCCAACGTCCTGACTTTC
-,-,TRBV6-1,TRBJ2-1,CASSEGQGRSNNEQFF,TGTGCCAGCAGTGAAGGCCAGGGTAGGTCTAACAATGAGCAGTTCTTC
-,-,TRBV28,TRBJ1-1,CASHSGGRTEAFF,TGTGCCAGCCACTCGGGGGGGAGGACTGAAGCTTTCTTT
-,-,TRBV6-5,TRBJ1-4,CASSYGTTNEKLFF,TGTGCCAGCAGTTACGGGACAACTAATGAAAAACTGTTTTTT
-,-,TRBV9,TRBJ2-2,CASQRQPNTGELFF,TGTGCCAGCCAACGGCAGCCGAACACCGGGGAGCTGTTTTTT
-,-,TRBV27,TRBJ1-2,CASSLMGLTYGYTF,TGTGCCAGCAGTTTAATGGGGCTTACTTATGGCTACACCTTC
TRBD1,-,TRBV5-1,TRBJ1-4,CASSLTGGNEKLFF,TGCGCCAGCAGCTTGACAGGGGGCAATGAAAAACTGTTTTTT
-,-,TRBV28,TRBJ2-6,CASRGLRSGANVLTF,TGTGCCAGCAGGGGGTTGCGCTCTGGGGCCAACGTCCTGACTTTC